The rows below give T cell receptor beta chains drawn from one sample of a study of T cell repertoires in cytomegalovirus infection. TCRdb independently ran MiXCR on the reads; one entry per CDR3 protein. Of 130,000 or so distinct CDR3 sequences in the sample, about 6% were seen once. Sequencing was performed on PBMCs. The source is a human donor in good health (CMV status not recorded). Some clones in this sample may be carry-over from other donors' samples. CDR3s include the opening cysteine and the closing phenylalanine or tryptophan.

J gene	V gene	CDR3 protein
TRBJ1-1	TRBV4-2	CASSHMRVNTEAFF
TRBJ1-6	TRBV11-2	CASSDSNRGRNSPLHF
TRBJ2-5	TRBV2	CASSEQIGSWQETQYF
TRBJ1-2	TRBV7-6	CASSLAGGDGYTF
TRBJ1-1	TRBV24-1	CATRAETEAFF
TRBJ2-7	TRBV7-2	CASSLEWTALVEQYF
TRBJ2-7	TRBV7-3	CASSPSSGGFYEQYF
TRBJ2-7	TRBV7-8	CASSLPASGRFYEQYF
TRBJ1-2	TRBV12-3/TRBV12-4	CASSLMRQGYGYTF
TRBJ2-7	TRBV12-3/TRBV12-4	CASSLLWDRGITYEQYF
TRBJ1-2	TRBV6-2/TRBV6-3	CASSPRQINGYTF
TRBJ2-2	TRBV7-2	CASSPVPTGELFF
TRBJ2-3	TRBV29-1	CSVQDTDTQYF
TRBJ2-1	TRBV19	CASTPRGHSSYNEQFF
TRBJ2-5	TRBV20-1	CSARTSGGQETQYF
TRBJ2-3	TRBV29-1	CSVDRGSTDTQYF
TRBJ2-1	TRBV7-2	CASSIQAWNEQFF
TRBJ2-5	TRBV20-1	CSARVDGVKETQYF
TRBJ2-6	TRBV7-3	CASSPSSGANVLTF
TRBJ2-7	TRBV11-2	CASSLSGTDGEQYF
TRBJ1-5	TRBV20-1	CSALVGGNQPQHF
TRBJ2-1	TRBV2	CASGGAANEQFF
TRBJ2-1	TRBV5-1	CASTLGRTAVGNEQFF
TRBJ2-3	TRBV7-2	CASSSSTSGVFTDTQYF
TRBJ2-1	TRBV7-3	CASSPFPSSGRSSYNEQFF
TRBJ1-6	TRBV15	CATSRDRANSPLHF
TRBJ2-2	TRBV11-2	CASRLAGGHGELFF
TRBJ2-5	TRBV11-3	CASSLGRGLGQETQYF
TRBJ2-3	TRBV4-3	CASSQRGLTDTQYF
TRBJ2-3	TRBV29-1	CSVGTGSADTQYF
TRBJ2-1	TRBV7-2	CASSLDRGSYNEQFF
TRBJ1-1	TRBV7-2	CASSLMGNTEAFF
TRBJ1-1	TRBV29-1	CSVESLTGTEAFF